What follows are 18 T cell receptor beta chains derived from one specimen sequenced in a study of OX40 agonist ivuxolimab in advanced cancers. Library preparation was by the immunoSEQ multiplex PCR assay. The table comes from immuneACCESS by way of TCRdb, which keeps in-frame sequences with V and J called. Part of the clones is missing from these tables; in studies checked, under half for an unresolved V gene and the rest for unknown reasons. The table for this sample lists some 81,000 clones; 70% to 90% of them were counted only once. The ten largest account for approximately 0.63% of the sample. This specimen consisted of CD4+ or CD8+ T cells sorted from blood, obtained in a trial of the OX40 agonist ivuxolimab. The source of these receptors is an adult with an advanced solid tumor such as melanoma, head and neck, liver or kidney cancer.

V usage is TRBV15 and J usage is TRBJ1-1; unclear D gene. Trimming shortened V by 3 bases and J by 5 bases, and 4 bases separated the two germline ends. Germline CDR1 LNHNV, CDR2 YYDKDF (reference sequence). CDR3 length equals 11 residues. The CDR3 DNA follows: TGTGCCACCAGCAGGGGTACTGAAGCTTTCTTT. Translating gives CATSRGTEAFF.

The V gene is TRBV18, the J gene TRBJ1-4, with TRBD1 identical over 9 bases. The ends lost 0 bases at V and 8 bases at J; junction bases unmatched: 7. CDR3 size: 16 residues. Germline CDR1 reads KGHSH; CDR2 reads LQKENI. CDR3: CASSPPGQGIGEKLFF. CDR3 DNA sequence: TGTGCCAGCTCACCACCGGGACAGGGTATTGGGGAAAAACTGTTTTTT.

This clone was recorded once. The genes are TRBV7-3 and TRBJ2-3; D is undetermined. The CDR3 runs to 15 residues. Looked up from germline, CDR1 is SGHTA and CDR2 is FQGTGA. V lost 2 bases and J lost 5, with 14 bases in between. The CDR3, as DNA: TGTGCCAGCAGCTTATCTTTTGAGTCAGGAGATACGCAGTATTTT. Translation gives CASSLSFESGDTQYF.

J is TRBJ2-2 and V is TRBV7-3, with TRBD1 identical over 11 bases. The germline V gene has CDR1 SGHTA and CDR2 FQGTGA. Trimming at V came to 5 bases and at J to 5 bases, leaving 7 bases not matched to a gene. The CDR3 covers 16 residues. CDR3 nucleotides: TGTGCCAGCAGCCACAGGACAGGGGGCACGACCGGGGAGCTGTTTTTT. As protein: CASSHRTGGTTGELFF. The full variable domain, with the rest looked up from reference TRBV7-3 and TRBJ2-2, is GAGVSQTPSNKVTEKGKYVELRCDPISGHTALYWYRQSLGQGPEFLIYFQGTGAADDSGLPNDRFFAVRPEGSVSTLKIQRTERGDSAVYLCASSHRTGGTTGELFFGEGSRLTVL.

CDR3 coding DNA: TGTGCCAGCAGCGTTACAGAGAACTATGGCTACACCTTC. It yields the protein CASSVTENYGYTF. The V and J genes are TRBV9 and TRBJ1-2; D gene uncertain. The length of the CDR3 is 13 residues. Trimming cost V 2 bases and J 2 bases, with 7 bases left between them. Germline V CDR1 and CDR2: SGDLS, YYNGEE.

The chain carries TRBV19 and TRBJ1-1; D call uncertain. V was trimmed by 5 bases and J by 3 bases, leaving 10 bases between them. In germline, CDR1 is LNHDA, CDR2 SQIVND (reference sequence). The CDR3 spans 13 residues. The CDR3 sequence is CASSALRDTEAFF. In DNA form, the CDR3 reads TGTGCCAGTAGTGCCTTGAGGGACACTGAAGCTTTCTTT.

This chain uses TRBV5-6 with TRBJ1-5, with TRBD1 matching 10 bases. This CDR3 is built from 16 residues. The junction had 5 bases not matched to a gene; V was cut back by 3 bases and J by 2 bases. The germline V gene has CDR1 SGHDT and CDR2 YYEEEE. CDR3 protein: CASSWGTGAGNQPQHF. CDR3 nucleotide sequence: TGTGCCAGCAGCTGGGGGACAGGGGCGGGCAATCAGCCCCAGCATTTT.

For the CDR3, the DNA is TGCGCCAGCAGCTTGACGGCTAGCGGGGGTAGCAATGAGCAGTTCTTC. This gives the protein CASSLTASGGSNEQFF. The V call is TRBV5-1, the J call TRBJ2-1, with 10 bases that match TRBD2. The CDR3 is made up of 16 amino acids. Unmatched junction bases numbered 7, after V lost 1 base and J lost 6 bases. Germline V CDR1 and CDR2: SGHRS, YFSETQ.

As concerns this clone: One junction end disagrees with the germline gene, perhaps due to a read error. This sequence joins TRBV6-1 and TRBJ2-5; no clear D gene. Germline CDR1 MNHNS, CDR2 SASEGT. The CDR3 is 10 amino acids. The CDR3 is CASREETQYF. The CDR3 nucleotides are TGTGCCAGCAGAGAAGAGACCCAGTACTTC.

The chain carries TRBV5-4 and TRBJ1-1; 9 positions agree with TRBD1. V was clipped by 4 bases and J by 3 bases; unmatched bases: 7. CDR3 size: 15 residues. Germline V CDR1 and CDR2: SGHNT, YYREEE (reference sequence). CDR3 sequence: CASSLPGTGYTEAFF. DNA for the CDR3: TGTGCCAGCAGCCTCCCCGGGACAGGGTACACTGAAGCTTTCTTT.

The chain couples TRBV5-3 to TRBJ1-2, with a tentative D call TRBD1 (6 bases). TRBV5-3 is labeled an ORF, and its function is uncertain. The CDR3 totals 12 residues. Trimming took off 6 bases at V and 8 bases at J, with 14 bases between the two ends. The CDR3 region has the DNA TGTGCCAGAAACACAGGGACAACGGGCTACACCTTC. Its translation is CARNTGTTGYTF.

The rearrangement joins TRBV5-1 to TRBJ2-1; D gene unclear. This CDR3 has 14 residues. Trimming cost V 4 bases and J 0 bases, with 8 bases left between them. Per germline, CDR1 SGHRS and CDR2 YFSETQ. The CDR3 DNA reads TGCGCCAGCAGCGTCGCCAGCTCCTACAATGAGCAGTTCTTC. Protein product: CASSVASSYNEQFF. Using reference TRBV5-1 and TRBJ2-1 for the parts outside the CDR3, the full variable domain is KAGVTQTPRYLIKTRGQQVTLSCSPISGHRSVSWYQQTPGQGLQFLFEYFSETQRNKGNFPGRFSGRQFSNSRSEMNVSTLELGDSALYLCASSVASSYNEQFFGPGTRLTVL.

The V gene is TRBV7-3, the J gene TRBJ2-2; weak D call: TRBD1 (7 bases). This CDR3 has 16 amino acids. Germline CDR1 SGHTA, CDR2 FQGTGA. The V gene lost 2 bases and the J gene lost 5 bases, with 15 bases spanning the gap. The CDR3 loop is CASSLLGRGATGELFF. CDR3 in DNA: TGTGCCAGCAGCTTACTGGGCAGGGGGGCGACCGGGGAGCTGTTTTTT.

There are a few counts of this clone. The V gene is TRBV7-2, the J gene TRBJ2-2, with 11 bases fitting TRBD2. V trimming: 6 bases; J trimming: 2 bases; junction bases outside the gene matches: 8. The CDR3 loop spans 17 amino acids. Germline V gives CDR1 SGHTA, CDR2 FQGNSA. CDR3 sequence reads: CASSSLAGGRNTGELFF. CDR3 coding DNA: TGTGCCAGCAGTTCCCTAGCGGGGGGTAGAAACACCGGGGAGCTGTTTTTT.

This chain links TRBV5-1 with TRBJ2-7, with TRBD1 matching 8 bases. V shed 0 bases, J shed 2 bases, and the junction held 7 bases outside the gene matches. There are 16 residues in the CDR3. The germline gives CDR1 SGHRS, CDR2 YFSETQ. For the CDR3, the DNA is TGCGCCAGCAGCTTGGGTGGGACAGGAACTACCTACGAGCAGTACTTC. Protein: CASSLGGTGTTYEQYF. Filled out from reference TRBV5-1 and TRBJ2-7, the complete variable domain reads KAGVTQTPRYLIKTRGQQVTLSCSPISGHRSVSWYQQTPGQGLQFLFEYFSETQRNKGNFPGRFSGRQFSNSRSEMNVSTLELGDSALYLCASSLGGTGTTYEQYFGPGTRLTVT.

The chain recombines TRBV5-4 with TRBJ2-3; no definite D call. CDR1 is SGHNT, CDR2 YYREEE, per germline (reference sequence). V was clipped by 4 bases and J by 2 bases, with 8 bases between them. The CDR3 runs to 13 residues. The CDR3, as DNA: TGTGCCAGCAGCGGTTCAAACACAGATACGCAGTATTTT. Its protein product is CASSGSNTDTQYF.

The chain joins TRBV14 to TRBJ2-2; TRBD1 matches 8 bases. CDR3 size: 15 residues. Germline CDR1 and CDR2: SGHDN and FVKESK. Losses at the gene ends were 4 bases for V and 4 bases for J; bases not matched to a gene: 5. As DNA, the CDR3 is TGTGCCAGCAGCCCCCGGACAGGGTTCACCGGGGAGCTGTTTTTT. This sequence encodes CASSPRTGFTGELFF.

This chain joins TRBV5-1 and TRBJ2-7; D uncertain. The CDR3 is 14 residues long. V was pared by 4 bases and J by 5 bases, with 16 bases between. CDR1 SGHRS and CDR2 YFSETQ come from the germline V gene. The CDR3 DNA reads TGCGCCAGCAGCCCGGGCCTACCGACGGACGAGCAGTACTTC. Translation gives CASSPGLPTDEQYF.